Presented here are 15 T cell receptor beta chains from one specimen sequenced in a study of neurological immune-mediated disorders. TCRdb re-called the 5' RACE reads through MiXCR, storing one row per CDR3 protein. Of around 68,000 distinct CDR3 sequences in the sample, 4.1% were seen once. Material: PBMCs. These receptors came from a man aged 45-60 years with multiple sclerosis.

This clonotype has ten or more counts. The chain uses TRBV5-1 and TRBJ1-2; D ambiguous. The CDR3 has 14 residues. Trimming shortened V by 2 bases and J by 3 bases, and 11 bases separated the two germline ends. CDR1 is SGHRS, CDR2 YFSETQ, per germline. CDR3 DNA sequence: TGCGCCAGCAGCTTTAATACCGGGGACTATGGCTACACCTTC. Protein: CASSFNTGDYGYTF.

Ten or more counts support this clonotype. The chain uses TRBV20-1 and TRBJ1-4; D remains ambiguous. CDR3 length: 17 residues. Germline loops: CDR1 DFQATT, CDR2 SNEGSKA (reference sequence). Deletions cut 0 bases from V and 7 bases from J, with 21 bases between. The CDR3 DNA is TGCAGTGCTAGAGATCCGGGTAGGGTGGGGTTAAGTGAAAAACTGTTTTTT. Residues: CSARDPGRVGLSEKLFF.

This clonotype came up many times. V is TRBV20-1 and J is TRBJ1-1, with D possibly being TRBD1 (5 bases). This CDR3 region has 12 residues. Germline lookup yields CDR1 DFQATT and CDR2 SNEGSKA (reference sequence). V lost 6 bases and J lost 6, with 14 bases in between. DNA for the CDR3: TGCAGTGCGAGCCAGGGTAGCGCTGAAGCTTTCTTT. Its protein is CSASQGSAEAFF.

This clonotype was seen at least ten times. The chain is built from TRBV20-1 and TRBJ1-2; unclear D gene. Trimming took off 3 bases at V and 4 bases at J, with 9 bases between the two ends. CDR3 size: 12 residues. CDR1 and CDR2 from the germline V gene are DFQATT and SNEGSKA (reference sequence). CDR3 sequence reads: CSASSMPYGYTF. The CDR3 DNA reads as TGCAGTGCTAGCTCCATGCCCTATGGCTACACCTTC.

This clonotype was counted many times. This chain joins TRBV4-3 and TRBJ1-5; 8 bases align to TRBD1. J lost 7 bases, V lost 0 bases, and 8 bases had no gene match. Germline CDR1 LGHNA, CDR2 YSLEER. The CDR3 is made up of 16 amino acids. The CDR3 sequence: CASSQDRTGWGQPQHF. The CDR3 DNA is TGCGCCAGCAGCCAAGATCGGACAGGGTGGGGGCAGCCCCAGCATTTT.

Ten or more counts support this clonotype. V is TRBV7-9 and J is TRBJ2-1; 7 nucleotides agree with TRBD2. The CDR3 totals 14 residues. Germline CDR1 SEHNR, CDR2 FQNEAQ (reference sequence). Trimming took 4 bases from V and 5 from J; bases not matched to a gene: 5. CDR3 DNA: TGTGCCAGCAGCTCACTGGGGGGGGACAATGAGCAGTTCTTC. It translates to CASSSLGGDNEQFF.

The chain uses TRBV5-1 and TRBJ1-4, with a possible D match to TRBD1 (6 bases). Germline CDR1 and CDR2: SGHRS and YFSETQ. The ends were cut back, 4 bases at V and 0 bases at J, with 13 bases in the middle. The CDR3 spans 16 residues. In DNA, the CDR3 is TGCGCCAGCAGCCCGGGACACGAATCAACTAATGAAAAACTGTTTTTT. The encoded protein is CASSPGHESTNEKLFF.

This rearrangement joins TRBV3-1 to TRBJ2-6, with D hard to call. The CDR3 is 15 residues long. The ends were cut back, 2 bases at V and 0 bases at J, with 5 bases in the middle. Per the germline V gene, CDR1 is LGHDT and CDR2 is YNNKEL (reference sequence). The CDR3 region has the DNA TGTGCCAGCAGCCAATTTCGCTCTGGGGCCAACGTCCTGACTTTC. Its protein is CASSQFRSGANVLTF.

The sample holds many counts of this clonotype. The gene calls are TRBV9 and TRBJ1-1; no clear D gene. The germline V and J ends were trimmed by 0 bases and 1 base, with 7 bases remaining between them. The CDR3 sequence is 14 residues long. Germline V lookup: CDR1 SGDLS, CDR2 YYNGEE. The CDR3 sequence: CASSVGRGNTEAFF. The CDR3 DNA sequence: TGTGCCAGCAGCGTAGGGCGGGGGAACACTGAAGCTTTCTTT.

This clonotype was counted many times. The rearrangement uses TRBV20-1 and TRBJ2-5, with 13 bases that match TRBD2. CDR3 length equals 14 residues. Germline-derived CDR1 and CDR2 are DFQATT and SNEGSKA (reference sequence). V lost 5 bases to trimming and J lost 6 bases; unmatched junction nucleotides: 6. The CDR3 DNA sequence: TGCAGTGCTTCAACTAGCGGGGGGGCGAAGACCCAGTACTTC. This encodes CSASTSGGAKTQYF.

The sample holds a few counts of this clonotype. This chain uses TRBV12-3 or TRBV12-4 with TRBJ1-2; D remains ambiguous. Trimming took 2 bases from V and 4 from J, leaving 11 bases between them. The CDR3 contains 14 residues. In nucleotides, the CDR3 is TGTGCCAGCAGTTTAAAGGAAGGCACCTATGGCTACACCTTC. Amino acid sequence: CASSLKEGTYGYTF.

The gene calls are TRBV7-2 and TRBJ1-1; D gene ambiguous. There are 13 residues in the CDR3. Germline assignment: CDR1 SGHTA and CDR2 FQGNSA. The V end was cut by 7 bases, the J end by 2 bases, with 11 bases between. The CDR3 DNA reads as TGTGCCAGCATCCTAGTGCTAAACACTGAAGCTTTCTTT. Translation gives CASILVLNTEAFF.

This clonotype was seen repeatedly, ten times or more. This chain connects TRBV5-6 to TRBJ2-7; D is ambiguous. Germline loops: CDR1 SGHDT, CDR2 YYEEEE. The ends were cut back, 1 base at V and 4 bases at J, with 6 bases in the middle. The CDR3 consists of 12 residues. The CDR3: CASSLYGYEQYF. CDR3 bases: TGTGCCAGCAGCTTGTACGGGTACGAGCAGTACTTC.

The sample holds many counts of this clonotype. In DNA, the CDR3 is TGCAGTGCTACCCGGACAGCAAATGAGCAGTTCTTC. As protein: CSATRTANEQFF. The chain employs TRBV20-1 and TRBJ2-1; TRBD1 might be the D (6 bases). The germline gives CDR1 DFQATT, CDR2 SNEGSKA (reference sequence). The length of the CDR3 is 12 residues. V was shortened by 4 bases and J by 7 bases, with 11 bases between the two germline ends.

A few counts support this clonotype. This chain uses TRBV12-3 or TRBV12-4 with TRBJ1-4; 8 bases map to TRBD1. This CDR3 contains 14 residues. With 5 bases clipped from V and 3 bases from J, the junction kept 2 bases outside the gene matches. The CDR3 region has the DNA TGTGCCAGCAGTCGACAGGGGTCTAATGAAAAACTGTTTTTT. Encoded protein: CASSRQGSNEKLFF.